Sequencing of this T cell receptor beta chain was carried out in a study of blood T cell repertoires in COVID-19 (dated by TCRdb to the early 2020s). A note on the overall study: Collaborator samples came from the United States, Italy and Spain and covered acute and convalescent phases of COVID-19. The prospective study material was composed of cDNA or gDNA derived from T cells, B-cell-depleted T cells, or PBMCs. The dataset comprised deeply sampled blood TCRbeta repertoires from subjects exposed to, actively infected with, or recovered from COVID-19. A freely available public database, intended as a resource for researchers studying the immune response to SARS-CoV-2, is where the repertoires were released. Samples came from the ongoing ImmuneRACE study (first 160 participants) plus 1,254 subjects from 6 global collaborators. The sample metadata nearly always contained a de-identified subject ID, COVID-19 status, age in years and sex. Where HLA class I and class II types were available, the types were taken from metadata supplied by the sample provider, not from assay-based typing. Study-wide findings and limitations: The quantity of clinical and demographic metadata differed by source and by participant and was supplied without curation.

TCRbeta CDR3 regions were amplified from genomic DNA by means of the immunoSEQ Assay, a bias-controlled multiplex PCR. The study's own analysis went as follows. The number of nucleated cells in each sample was estimated by amplification of reference gene primers within the assay. To quantify the absolute abundance of each unique TCRbeta CDR3 rearrangement, sequence reads were collapsed and filtered. For each sample, productive Simpson clonality was calculated by taking the square root of Simpson's diversity index across productive rearrangements. Sourced from immuneACCESS, this table was stored by TCRdb with only in-frame sequences that have V and J called. A share of the clones is absent; for the studies checked, an unresolved V gene accounts for under half, and the remainder has no known explanation. That table furnishes V, J and clone size, whereas the DNA furnished D and trimming. The sample has about 320,000 clones on record, 90% of them singletons. The leading ten clones occupy 2.6% of the sample.

About this clone: The antigen it recognizes is unknown. Per-nucleotide qualities are absent, and no much larger clonotype sits a single base away.

Enrolling through a virtual design, the prospective study's participants ranged in age from about 18 to 89 years and lived across roughly 24 United States geographic areas. To assign participants to cohorts, the prospective study relied on clinical history that participants themselves reported in a screening survey and a study questionnaire. Recovered participants in ImmuneRACE Cohort 3 were defined by two consecutive negative NP/OP PCR tests, clearance by a healthcare professional, or resolution of symptoms. In the prospective study, mobile phlebotomists collected whole blood, serum and a nasopharyngeal or oropharyngeal swab from each participant. Participants in the prospective study had the option to provide additional blood draws and questionnaires over an approximately 2-month period. Before DNA extraction, prospective study blood samples were shipped either frozen or at room temperature.

Sequencing was done on a sample of PBMCs or T cells enriched from blood (not recorded which). The source is a man in his sixties who had recovered from COVID-19.

The DNA is as follows: TGTGCCAGTCGATCTAGCGGGGTACACAATGAGCAGTTCTTC. Protein translation: CASRSSGVHNEQFF. The chain is encoded by TRBV19 joined to TRBJ2-1; the junction holds 9 bases that match TRBD2. Trimmed from V: 8 bases; trimmed from J: 5 bases; junction bases lacking a gene match: 7. Based on the germline V gene (reference sequence), the CDR1 and CDR2 sequences are LNHDA and SQIVND. The CDR3 measures 14 amino acids from cysteine to phenylalanine. Only the CDR3 DNA stays, 42 bases, in frame from base 1.